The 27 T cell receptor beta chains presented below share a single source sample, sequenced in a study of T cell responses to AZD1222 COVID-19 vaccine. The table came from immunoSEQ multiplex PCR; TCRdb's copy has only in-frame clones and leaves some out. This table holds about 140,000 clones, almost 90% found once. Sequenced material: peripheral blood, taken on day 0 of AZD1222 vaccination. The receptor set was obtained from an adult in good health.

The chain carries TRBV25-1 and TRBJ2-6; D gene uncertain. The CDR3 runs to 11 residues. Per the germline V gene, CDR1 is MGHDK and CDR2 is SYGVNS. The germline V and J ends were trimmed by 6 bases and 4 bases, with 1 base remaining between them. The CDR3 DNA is TGTGCCAGCAGCGGGGCCAACGTCCTGACTTTC. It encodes CASSGANVLTF.

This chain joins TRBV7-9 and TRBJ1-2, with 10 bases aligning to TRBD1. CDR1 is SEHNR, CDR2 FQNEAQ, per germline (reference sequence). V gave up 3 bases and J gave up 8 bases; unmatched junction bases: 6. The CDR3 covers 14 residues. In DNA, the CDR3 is TGTGCCAGCAGCTTCAGGACAGGGGGTATCGGCTACACCTTC. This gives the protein CASSFRTGGIGYTF.

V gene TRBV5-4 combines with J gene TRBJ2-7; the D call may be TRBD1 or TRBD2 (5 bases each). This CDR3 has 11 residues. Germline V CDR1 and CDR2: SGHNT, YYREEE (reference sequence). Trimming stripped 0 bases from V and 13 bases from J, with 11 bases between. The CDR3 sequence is CASSLDRRLYF. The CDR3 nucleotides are TGTGCCAGCAGCTTGGACAGGAGGCTTTACTTC.

The CDR3 region is CASSSGTPTEQYF. For the CDR3, the DNA is TGTGCCAGCAGCTCTGGGACCCCGACGGAGCAGTACTTC. J is TRBJ2-7 and V is TRBV11-2, with D perhaps matching TRBD1 or TRBD2 (5 bases each). V lost 4 bases and J 7 bases, leaving 14 bases between the germline ends. The CDR3 extends over 13 amino acids. Germline V CDR1 and CDR2: SGHAT, FQNNGV.

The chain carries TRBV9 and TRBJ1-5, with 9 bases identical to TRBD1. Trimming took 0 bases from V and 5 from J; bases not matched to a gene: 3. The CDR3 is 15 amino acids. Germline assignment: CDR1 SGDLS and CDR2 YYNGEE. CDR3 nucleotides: TGTGCCAGCAGCGTAGGGGGACAGGGCGATCAGCCCCAGCATTTT. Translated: CASSVGGQGDQPQHF.

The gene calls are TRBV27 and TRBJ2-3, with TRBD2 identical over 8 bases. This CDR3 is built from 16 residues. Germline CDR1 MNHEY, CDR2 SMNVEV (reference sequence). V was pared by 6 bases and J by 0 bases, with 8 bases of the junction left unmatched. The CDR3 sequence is CASSPGASGSTDTQYF. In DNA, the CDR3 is TGTGCCAGCAGCCCAGGGGCTAGCGGGAGCACAGATACGCAGTATTTT.

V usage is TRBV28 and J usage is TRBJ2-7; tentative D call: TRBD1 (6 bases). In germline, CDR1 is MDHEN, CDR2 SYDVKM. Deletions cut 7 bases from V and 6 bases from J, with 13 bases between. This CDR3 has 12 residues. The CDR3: CASISGQTEQYF. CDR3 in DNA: TGTGCCAGCATTTCTGGACAGACCGAGCAGTACTTC.

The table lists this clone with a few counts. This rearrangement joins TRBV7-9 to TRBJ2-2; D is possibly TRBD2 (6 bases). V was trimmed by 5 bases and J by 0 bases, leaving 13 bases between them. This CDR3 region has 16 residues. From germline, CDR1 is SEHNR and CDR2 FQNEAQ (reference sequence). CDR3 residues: CASSPRGTTNTGELFF. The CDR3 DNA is TGTGCCAGCAGCCCCCGGGGGACGACGAACACCGGGGAGCTGTTTTTT.

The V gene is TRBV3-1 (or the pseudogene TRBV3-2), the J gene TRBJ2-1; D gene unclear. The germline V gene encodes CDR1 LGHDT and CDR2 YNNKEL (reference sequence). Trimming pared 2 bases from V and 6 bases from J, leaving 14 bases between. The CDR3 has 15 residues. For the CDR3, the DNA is TGTGCCAGCAGCCAATCGTATAGTGACTTCAATGAGCAGTTCTTC. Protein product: CASSQSYSDFNEQFF.

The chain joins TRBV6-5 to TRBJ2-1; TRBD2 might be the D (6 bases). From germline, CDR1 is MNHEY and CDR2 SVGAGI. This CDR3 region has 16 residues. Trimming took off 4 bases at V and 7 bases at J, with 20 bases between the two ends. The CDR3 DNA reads TGTGCCAGCAGTTTCGGGGGAGGCCACCGTAGGAATGAGCAGTTCTTC. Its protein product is CASSFGGGHRRNEQFF.

The CDR3 region has the DNA TGTGCCAGCAGTGAGCAGGGACGGCTGAACACTGAAGCTTTCTTT. Protein sequence: CASSEQGRLNTEAFF. The chain recombines TRBV2 with TRBJ1-1; a possible D gene is TRBD1 (5 bases). Germline V lookup: CDR1 SNHLY, CDR2 FYNNEI. The V end lost 3 bases, the J end lost 0 bases, and 11 bases lay between the germline ends. This CDR3 spans 15 amino acids.

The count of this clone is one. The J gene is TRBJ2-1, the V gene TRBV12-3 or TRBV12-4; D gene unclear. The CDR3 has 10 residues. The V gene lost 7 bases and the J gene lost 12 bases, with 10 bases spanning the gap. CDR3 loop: CASKSNRQFF. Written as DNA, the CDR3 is TGTGCCAGCAAGAGCAATCGGCAGTTCTTC.

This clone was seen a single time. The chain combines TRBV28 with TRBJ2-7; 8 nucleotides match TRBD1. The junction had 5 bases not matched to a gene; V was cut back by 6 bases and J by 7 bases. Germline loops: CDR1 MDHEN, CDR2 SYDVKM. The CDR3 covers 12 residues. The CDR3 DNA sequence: TGTGCCAGCAGGACAGGGGATGGGGAGCAGTACTTC. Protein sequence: CASRTGDGEQYF.

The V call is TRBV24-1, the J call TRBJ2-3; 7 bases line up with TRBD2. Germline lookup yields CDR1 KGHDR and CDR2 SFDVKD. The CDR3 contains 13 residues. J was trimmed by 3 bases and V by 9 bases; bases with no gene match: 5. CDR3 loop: CATGGGTTDTQYF. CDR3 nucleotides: TGTGCCACCGGGGGGGGTACTACAGATACGCAGTATTTT.

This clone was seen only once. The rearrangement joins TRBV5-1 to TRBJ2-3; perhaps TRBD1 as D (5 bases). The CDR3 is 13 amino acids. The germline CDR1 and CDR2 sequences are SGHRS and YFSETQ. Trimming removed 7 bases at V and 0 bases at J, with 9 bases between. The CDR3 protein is CASQTASTDTQYF. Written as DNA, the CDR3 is TGCGCCAGCCAGACAGCCAGCACAGATACGCAGTATTTT.

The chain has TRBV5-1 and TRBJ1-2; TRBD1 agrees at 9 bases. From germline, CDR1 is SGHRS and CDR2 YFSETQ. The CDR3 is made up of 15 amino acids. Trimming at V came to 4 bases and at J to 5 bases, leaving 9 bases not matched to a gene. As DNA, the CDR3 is TGCGCCAGCAGCATCAATACGGGACAGGGTTATGGCTACACCTTC. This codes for CASSINTGQGYGYTF.

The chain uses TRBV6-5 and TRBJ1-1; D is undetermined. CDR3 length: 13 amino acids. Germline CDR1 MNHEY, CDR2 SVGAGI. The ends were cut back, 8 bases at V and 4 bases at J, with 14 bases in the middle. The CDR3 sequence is CASVGILRTEAFF. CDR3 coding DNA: TGTGCCAGCGTAGGGATTTTGCGCACTGAAGCTTTCTTT.

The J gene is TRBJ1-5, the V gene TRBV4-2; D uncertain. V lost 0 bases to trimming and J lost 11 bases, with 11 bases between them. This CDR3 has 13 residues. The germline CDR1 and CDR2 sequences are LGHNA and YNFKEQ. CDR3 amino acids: CASSQDLERAQHF. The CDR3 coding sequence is TGTGCCAGCAGCCAAGACCTCGAAAGGGCCCAGCATTTT.

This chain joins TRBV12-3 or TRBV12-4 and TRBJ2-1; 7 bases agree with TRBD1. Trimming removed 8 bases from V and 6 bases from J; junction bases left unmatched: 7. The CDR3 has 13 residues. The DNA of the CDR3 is TGTGCCAGCCGTCCGACAGGGCCCAATGAGCAGTTCTTC. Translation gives CASRPTGPNEQFF.

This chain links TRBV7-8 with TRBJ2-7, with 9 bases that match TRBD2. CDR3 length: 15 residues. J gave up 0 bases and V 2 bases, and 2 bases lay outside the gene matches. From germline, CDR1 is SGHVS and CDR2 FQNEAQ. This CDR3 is CASSLSGRSSYEQYF. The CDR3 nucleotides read TGTGCCAGCAGCTTAAGCGGGAGGAGCTCCTACGAGCAGTACTTC.

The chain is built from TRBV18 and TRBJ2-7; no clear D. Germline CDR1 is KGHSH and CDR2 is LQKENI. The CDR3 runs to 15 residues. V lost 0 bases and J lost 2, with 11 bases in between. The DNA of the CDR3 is TGTGCCAGCTCACCACCAGATAGGGCCACCTACGAGCAGTACTTC. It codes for CASSPPDRATYEQYF.

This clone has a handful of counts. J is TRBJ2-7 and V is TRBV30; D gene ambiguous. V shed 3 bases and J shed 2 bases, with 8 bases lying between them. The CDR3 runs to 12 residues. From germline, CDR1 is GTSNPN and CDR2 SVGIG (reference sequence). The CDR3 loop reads CAWREYTYEQYF. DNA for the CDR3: TGTGCCTGGAGGGAATACACCTACGAGCAGTACTTC. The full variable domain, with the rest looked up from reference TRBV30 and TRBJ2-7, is SQTIHQWPATLVQPVGSPLSLECTVEGTSNPNLYWYRQAAGRGLQLLFYSVGIGQISSEVPQNLSASRPQDRQFILSSKKLLLSDSGFYLCAWREYTYEQYFGPGTRLTVT.

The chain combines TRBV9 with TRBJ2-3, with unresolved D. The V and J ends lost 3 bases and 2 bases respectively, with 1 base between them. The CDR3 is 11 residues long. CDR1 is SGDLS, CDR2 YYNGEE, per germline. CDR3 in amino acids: CASSATDTQYF. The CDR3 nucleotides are TGTGCCAGCAGCGCCACAGATACGCAGTATTTT.

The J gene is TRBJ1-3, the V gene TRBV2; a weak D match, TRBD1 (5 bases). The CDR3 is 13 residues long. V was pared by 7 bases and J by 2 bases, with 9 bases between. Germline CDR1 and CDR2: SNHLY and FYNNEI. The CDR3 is CASNGQTGNTIYF. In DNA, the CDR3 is TGTGCCAGCAACGGACAAACTGGAAACACCATATATTTT.

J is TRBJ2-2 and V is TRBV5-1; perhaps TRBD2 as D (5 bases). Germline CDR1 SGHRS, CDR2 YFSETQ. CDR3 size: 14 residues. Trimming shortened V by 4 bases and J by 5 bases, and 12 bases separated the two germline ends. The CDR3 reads CASSRGLDTGELFF. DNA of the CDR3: TGCGCCAGCAGCCGCGGGTTGGATACCGGGGAGCTGTTTTTT.

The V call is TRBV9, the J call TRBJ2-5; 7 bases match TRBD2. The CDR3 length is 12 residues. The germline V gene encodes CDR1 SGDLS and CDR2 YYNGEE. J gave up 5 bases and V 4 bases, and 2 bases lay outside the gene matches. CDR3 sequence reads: CASSPGGETQYF. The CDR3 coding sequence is TGTGCCAGCAGCCCCGGGGGGGAGACCCAGTACTTC.

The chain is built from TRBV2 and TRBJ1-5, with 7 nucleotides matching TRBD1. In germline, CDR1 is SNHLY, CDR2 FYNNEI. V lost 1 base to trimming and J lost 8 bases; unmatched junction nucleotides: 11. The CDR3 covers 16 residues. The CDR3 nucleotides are TGTGCCAGCAGTGAAGGTGAAGGGGGCGTAGGTGAGCCCCAGCATTTT. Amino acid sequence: CASSEGEGGVGEPQHF.